A selection of T cell receptor beta chains follows, all from one sample in a study of identical twins. TCRdb used MiXCR to reprocess the 5' RACE reads, holding one entry per CDR3 protein. This sample has approximately 500,000 distinct CDR3 sequences, with around 15% found just once. The sample also formed part of further work on yellow fever vaccine responses in identical twins.

The sample taken for sequencing was CD4+ T cells sorted from blood. The source is a young woman in good health. CDR3s include the opening cysteine and the closing phenylalanine or tryptophan. D genes are given only for firm matches. Rows give clone size only sometimes, using once, few, many, or a class for an expanded clone.

J: TRBJ2-2
size: -
D: -
length: 16
V: TRBV7-3
CDR3: CASSLFMGGLTGELFF
DNA: TGTGCCAGCAGCTTATTCATGGGGGGCCTCACCGGGGAGCTGTTTTTT

J: TRBJ1-2
size: -
D: TRBD1
length: 18
V: TRBV6-5
CDR3: CASSYDYSGTGKKNGYTF
DNA: TGTGCCAGCAGTTACGACTACTCCGGGACAGGGAAAAAGAATGGCTACACCTTC

J: TRBJ2-5
size: few
D: TRBD1
length: 14
V: TRBV5-1
CDR3: CASRRWTGQETQYF
DNA: TGCGCCAGCAGACGGTGGACAGGACAAGAGACCCAGTACTTC

J: TRBJ1-1
size: once
D: -
length: 14
V: TRBV7-8
CDR3: CASSYRDSNTEAFF
DNA: TGTGCCAGCAGCTACCGGGACTCGAACACTGAAGCTTTCTTT

J: TRBJ2-1
size: -
D: TRBD2
length: 18
V: TRBV29-1
CDR3: CSVDSGTSFEGAHNEQFF
DNA: TGCAGCGTAGACAGTGGGACTAGCTTCGAAGGGGCGCACAATGAGCAGTTCTTC

J: TRBJ1-1
size: -
D: -
length: 14
V: TRBV2
CDR3: CASSRTSVNTEAFF
DNA: TGTGCCAGCAGCCGCACATCCGTGAACACTGAAGCTTTCTTT

J: TRBJ2-5
size: many
D: -
length: 14
V: TRBV12-3/TRBV12-4
CDR3: CASSPGTTQETQYF
DNA: TGTGCCAGCAGTCCCGGGACCACCCAAGAGACCCAGTACTTC

J: TRBJ1-1
size: few
D: -
length: 11
V: TRBV5-1
CDR3: CASSGAAEAFF
DNA: TGCGCCAGCAGTGGCGCGGCTGAAGCTTTCTTT

J: TRBJ1-1
size: -
D: -
length: 15
V: TRBV18
CDR3: CASSPNELRNTEAFF
DNA: TGTGCCAGCTCCCCAAATGAACTGAGGAACACTGAAGCTTTCTTT

J: TRBJ2-1
size: many
D: -
length: 15
V: TRBV6-5
CDR3: CASSFGPSSYNEQFF
DNA: TGTGCCAGCAGTTTCGGACCCAGCTCCTACAATGAGCAGTTCTTC

J: TRBJ2-5
size: few
D: -
length: 12
V: TRBV24-1
CDR3: CATSGTQETQYF
DNA: TGTGCCACCAGTGGTACCCAAGAGACCCAGTACTTC

J: TRBJ1-4
size: few
D: -
length: 12
V: TRBV29-1
CDR3: CSVGESGEKLFF
DNA: TGCAGCGTTGGGGAGTCGGGTGAAAAACTGTTTTTT

J: TRBJ2-1
size: -
D: TRBD2
length: 16
V: TRBV12-3/TRBV12-4
CDR3: CASSRSGTSGTNEQFF
DNA: TGTGCCAGCAGCCGCTCCGGGACTAGCGGGACCAATGAGCAGTTCTTC

J: TRBJ1-5
size: -
D: -
length: 13
V: TRBV28
CDR3: CASSLASGQPQHF
DNA: TGTGCCAGCAGTTTGGCCTCGGGACAGCCCCAGCATTTT

J: TRBJ2-1
size: -
D: TRBD2
length: 17
V: TRBV7-9
CDR3: CASSLGALAALYNEQFF
DNA: TGTGCCAGCAGCTTAGGCGCGCTAGCGGCCCTCTACAATGAGCAGTTCTTC

J: TRBJ2-1
size: -
D: TRBD2
length: 17
V: TRBV10-3
CDR3: CAISEKTSGRAEGEQFF
DNA: TGTGCCATCAGTGAAAAGACTAGCGGGAGGGCCGAGGGTGAGCAGTTCTTC

J: TRBJ2-2
size: once
D: -
length: 16
V: TRBV3-1
CDR3: CASSQDIAGSTGELFF
DNA: TGTGCCAGCAGCCAAGACATCGCAGGGTCCACCGGGGAGCTGTTTTTT

J: TRBJ2-3
size: -
D: -
length: 14
V: TRBV10-3
CDR3: CAISESSNPDTQYF
DNA: TGTGCCATCAGTGAGTCAAGTAACCCAGATACGCAGTATTTT

J: TRBJ1-2
size: -
D: -
length: 10
V: TRBV20-1
CDR3: CSASWYGYTF
DNA: TGCAGTGCTAGCTGGTATGGCTACACCTTC

J: TRBJ2-1
size: -
D: -
length: 15
V: TRBV5-1
CDR3: CASSPLERSYNEQFF
DNA: TGCGCCAGCAGCCCCTTAGAAAGGTCCTACAATGAGCAGTTCTTC

J: TRBJ2-3
size: -
D: -
length: 16
V: TRBV20-1
CDR3: CSARAADPASTDTQYF
DNA: TGCAGTGCTAGAGCTGCAGATCCGGCTAGCACAGATACGCAGTATTTT

J: TRBJ2-5
size: few
D: TRBD2
length: 14
V: TRBV20-1
CDR3: CSANPGLAKETQYF
DNA: TGCAGTGCTAACCCGGGACTAGCGAAAGAGACCCAGTACTTC

J: TRBJ1-2
size: -
D: -
length: 15
V: TRBV4-2
CDR3: CASSQDKSANYGYTF
DNA: TGTGCCAGCAGCCAAGATAAGTCTGCTAACTATGGCTACACCTTC

J: TRBJ2-1
size: -
D: -
length: 15
V: TRBV27
CDR3: CASSLVRGGFWEQFF
DNA: TGTGCCAGCAGTTTAGTTCGCGGGGGCTTCTGGGAGCAGTTCTTC

J: TRBJ2-2
size: few
D: -
length: 13
V: TRBV12-3/TRBV12-4
CDR3: CASSRRSTGELFF
DNA: TGTGCCAGCAGCCGAAGAAGCACCGGGGAGCTGTTTTTT

J: TRBJ2-2
size: -
D: TRBD1
length: 16
V: TRBV10-3
CDR3: CAISGTASANTGELFF
DNA: TGTGCCATCAGCGGGACAGCCTCCGCGAACACCGGGGAGCTGTTTTTT

J: TRBJ2-2
size: few
D: -
length: 13
V: TRBV29-1
CDR3: CSVAKFGAGELFF
DNA: TGCAGCGTTGCCAAGTTCGGGGCTGGGGAGCTGTTTTTT

J: TRBJ2-3
size: few
D: TRBD2
length: 15
V: TRBV6-1
CDR3: CASSTYSGRADTQYF
DNA: TGTGCCAGCAGTACCTATAGCGGGAGGGCAGATACGCAGTATTTT

J: TRBJ2-2
size: few
D: TRBD2
length: 17
V: TRBV7-2
CDR3: CASTQQIAGGRTGELFF
DNA: TGTGCCAGCACCCAACAAATAGCGGGGGGGCGGACCGGGGAGCTGTTTTTT

J: TRBJ2-3
size: -
D: -
length: 16
V: TRBV24-1
CDR3: CATSDSLDTSTDTQYF
DNA: TGTGCCACCAGTGATAGTCTGGACACGAGCACAGATACGCAGTATTTT

J: TRBJ2-1
size: many
D: -
length: 12
V: TRBV20-1
CDR3: CSARQGLGEQFF
DNA: TGCAGTGCTAGACAGGGGTTGGGTGAGCAGTTCTTC

J: TRBJ2-2
size: few
D: -
length: 16
V: TRBV29-1
CDR3: CSVDAPGSPNTGELFF
DNA: TGCAGCGTTGACGCCCCGGGGAGCCCGAACACCGGGGAGCTGTTTTTT

J: TRBJ1-2
size: few
D: -
length: 14
V: TRBV20-1
CDR3: CSARDQGALYGYTF
DNA: TGCAGTGCTAGAGATCAGGGAGCCCTCTATGGCTACACCTTC

J: TRBJ2-7
size: many
D: TRBD1
length: 15
V: TRBV7-9
CDR3: CASSLGQGAPYEQYF
DNA: TGTGCCAGCAGCTTAGGTCAGGGGGCTCCCTACGAGCAGTACTTC

J: TRBJ1-1
size: -
D: -
length: 15
V: TRBV5-1
CDR3: CASSPWGGKNTEAFF
DNA: TGCGCCAGCAGCCCGTGGGGGGGAAAAAACACTGAAGCTTTCTTT

J: TRBJ2-1
size: few
D: TRBD2
length: 15
V: TRBV18
CDR3: CASSPGERERNEQFF
DNA: TGTGCCAGCTCCCCCGGGGAGCGGGAGCGCAATGAGCAGTTCTTC

J: TRBJ2-1
size: few
D: -
length: 15
V: TRBV7-9
CDR3: CASSVSGFSYNEQFF
DNA: TGTGCCAGCAGCGTTAGCGGATTCTCCTACAATGAGCAGTTCTTC

J: TRBJ2-5
size: -
D: TRBD1
length: 15
V: TRBV10-3
CDR3: CAIGMRGGQQETQYF
DNA: TGTGCCATCGGGATGCGAGGGGGCCAGCAAGAGACCCAGTACTTC

J: TRBJ2-3
size: many
D: TRBD2
length: 16
V: TRBV5-1
CDR3: CASSLGLAGASDTQYF
DNA: TGCGCCAGCAGCTTGGGCCTAGCGGGAGCTTCTGATACGCAGTATTTT

J: TRBJ1-1
size: -
D: TRBD1
length: 15
V: TRBV20-1
CDR3: CSARDSGGGNTEAFF
DNA: TGCAGTGCTAGAGACTCAGGGGGCGGGAACACTGAAGCTTTCTTT

J: TRBJ2-2
size: few
D: -
length: 14
V: TRBV6-1
CDR3: CASSLTSGVGELFF
DNA: TGTGCCAGCAGTCTTACCTCGGGGGTCGGGGAGCTGTTTTTT